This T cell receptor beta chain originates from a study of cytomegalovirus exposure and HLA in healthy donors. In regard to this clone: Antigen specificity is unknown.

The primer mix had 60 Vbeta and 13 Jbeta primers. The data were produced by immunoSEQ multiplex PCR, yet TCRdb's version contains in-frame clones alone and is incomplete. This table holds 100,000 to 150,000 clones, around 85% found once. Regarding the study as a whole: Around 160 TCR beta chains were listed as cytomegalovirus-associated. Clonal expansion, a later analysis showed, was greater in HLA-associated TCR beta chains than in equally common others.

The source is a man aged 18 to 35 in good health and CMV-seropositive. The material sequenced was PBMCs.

The CDR3 reads CASSTGTSGGRTQYF. In DNA, the CDR3 is TGTGCCAGCAGTACAGGGACTAGCGGGGGGAGGACCCAGTACTTC. The rearrangement joins TRBV6-5 to TRBJ2-5; 15 positions agree with TRBD2. CDR3 length: 15 amino acids. V trimming: 5 bases; J trimming: 7 bases; junction bases outside the gene matches: 5. Germline V lookup: CDR1 MNHEY, CDR2 SVGAGI.